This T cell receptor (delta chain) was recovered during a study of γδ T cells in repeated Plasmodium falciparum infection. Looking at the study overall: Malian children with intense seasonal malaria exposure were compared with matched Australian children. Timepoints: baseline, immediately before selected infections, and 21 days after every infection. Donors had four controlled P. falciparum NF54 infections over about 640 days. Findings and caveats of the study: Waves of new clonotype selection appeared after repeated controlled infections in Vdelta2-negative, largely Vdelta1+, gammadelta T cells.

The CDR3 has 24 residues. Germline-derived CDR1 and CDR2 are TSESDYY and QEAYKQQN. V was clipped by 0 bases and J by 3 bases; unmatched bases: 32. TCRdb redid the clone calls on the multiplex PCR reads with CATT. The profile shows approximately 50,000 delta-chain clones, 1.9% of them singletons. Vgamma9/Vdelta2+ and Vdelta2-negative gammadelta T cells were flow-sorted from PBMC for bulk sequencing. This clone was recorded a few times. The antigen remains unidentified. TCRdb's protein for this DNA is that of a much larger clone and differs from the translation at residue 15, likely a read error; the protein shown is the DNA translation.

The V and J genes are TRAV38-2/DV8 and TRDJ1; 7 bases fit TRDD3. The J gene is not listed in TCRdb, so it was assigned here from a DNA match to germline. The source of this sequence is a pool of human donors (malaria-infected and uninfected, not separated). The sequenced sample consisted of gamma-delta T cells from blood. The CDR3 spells CAYRSARRWDPLLGNTWSADKLIF. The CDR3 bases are TGTGCTTATAGGAGCGCGAGACGTTGGGACCCTTTACTGGGGAATACTTGGTCGGCCGATAAACTCATCTTT.